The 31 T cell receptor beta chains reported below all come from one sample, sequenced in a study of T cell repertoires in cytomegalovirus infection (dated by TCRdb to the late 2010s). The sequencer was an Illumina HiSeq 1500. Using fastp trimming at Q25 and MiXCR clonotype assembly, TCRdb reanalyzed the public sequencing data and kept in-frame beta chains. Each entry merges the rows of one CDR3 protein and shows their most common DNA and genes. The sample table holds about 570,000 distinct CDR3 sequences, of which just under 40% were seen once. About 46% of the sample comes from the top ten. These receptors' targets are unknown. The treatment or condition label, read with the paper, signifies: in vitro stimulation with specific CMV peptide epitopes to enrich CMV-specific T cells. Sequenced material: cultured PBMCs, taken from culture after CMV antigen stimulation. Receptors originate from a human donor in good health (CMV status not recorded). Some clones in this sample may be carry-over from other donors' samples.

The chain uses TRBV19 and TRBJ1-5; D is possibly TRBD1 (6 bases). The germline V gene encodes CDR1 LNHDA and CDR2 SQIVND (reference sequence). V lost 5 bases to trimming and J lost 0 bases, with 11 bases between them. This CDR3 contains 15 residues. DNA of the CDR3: TGTGCCAGTAGTGGGACATACGATAGCAATCAGCCCCAGCATTTT. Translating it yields CASSGTYDSNQPQHF.

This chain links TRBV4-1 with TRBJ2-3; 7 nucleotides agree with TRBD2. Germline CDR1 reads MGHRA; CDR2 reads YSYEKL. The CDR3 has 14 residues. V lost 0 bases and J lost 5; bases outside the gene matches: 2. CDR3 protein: CASSQDGGEDTQYF. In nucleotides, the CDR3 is TGCGCCAGCAGCCAAGATGGGGGGGAAGATACGCAGTATTTT.

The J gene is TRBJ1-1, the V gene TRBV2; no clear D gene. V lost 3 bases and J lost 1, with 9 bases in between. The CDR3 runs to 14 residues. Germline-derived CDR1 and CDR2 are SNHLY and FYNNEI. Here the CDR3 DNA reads TGTGCCAGCAGTGAGGTATTTCAGAACACTGAAGCTTTCTTT. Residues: CASSEVFQNTEAFF.

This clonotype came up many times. The CDR3 loop reads CASSLLRGEKLFF. The CDR3 DNA follows: TGTGCCAGCAGCTTATTGAGGGGTGAAAAACTGTTTTTT. The chain recombines TRBV7-8 with TRBJ1-4; a weak D match, TRBD1 (5 bases). Germline V CDR1 and CDR2: SGHVS, FQNEAQ. The CDR3 is 13 residues long. V gave up 2 bases and J gave up 7 bases, with 8 bases separating them.

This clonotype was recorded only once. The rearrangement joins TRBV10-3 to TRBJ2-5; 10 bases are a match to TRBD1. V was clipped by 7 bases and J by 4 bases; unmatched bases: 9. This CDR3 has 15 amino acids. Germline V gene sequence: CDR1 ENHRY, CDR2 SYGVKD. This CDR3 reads CAINPTTGGIETQYF. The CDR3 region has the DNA TGTGCCATCAATCCCACGACAGGGGGCATAGAGACCCAGTACTTC.

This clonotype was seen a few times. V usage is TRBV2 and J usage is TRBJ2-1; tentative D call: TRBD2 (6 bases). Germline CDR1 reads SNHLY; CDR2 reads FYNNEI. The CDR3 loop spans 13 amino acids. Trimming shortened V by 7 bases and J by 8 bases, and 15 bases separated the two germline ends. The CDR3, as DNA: TGTGCCAGCATGGGACTGGGGTTGGATGAGCAGTTCTTC. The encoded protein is CASMGLGLDEQFF.

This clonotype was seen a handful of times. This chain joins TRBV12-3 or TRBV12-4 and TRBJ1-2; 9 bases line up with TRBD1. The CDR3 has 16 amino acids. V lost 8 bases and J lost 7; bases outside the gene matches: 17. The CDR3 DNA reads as TGTGCCAGCGGTGATAGCACCGGGACAGGGAACAGTGGCTACACCTTC. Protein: CASGDSTGTGNSGYTF.

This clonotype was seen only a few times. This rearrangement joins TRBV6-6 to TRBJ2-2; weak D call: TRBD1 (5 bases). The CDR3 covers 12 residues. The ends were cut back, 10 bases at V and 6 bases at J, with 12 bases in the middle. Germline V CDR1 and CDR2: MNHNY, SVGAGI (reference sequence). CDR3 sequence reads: CAMKGVAGELFF. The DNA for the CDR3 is TGTGCCATGAAAGGGGTGGCCGGGGAGCTGTTTTTT.

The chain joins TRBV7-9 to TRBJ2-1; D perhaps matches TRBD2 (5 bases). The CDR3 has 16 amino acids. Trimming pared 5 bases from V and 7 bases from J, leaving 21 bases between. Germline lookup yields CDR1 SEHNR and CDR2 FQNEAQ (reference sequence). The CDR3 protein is CASSPVPPLGVNEQFF. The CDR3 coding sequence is TGTGCCAGCAGCCCAGTCCCCCCGCTGGGAGTAAATGAGCAGTTCTTC.

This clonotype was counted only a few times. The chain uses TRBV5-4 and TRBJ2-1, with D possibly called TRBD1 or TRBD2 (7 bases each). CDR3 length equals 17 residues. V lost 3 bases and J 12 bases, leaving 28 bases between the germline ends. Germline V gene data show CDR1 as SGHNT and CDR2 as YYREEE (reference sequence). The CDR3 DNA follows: TGTGCCAGCAGCTGGGGGGGGGCAGGGGGGATTACCACGACGCAGTTCTTC. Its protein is CASSWGGAGGITTTQFF.

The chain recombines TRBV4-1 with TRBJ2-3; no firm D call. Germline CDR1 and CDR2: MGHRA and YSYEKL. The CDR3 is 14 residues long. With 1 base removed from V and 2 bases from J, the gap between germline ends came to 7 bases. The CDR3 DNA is TGCGCCAGCAGCCAAGGTCTGTTCACAGATACGCAGTATTTT. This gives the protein CASSQGLFTDTQYF.

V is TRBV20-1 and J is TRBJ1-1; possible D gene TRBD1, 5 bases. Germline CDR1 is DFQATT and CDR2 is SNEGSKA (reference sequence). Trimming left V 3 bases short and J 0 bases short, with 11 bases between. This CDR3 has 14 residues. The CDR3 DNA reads TGCAGTGCTAGTTCAGGGTTCATGAACACTGAAGCTTTCTTT. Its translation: CSASSGFMNTEAFF.

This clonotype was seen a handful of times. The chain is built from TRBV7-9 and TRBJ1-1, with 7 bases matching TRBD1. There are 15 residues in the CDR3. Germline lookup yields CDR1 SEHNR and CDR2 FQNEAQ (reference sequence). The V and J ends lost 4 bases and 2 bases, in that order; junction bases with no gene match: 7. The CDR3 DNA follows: TGTGCCAGCAGCTCCTGGGACAGAATTAACACTGAAGCTTTCTTT. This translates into CASSSWDRINTEAFF.

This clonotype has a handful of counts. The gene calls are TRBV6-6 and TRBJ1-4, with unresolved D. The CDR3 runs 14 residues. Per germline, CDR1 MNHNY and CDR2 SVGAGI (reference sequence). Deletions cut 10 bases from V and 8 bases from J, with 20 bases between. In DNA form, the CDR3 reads TGTGCCACAAATCAGGACCGAGTTTTAGAAAAACTGTTTTTT. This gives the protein CATNQDRVLEKLFF.

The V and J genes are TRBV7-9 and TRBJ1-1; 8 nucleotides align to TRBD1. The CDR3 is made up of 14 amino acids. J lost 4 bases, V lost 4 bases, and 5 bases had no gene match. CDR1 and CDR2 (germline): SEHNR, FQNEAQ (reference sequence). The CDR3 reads CASSWGQEGTEAFF. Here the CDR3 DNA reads TGTGCCAGCAGCTGGGGACAGGAGGGCACTGAAGCTTTCTTT.

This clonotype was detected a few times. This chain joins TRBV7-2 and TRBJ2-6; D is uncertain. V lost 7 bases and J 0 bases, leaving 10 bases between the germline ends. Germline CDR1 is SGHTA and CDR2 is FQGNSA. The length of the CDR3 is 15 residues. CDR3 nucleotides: TGTGCCAGCACCCCTAGGGCCTCTGGGGCCAACGTCCTGACTTTC. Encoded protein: CASTPRASGANVLTF. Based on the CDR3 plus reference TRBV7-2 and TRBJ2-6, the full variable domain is GAGVSQSPSNKVTEKGKDVELRCDPISGHTALYWYRQSLGQGLEFLIYFQGNSAPDKSGLPSDRFSAERTGGSVSTLTIQRTQQEDSAVYLCASTPRASGANVLTFGAGSRLTVL.

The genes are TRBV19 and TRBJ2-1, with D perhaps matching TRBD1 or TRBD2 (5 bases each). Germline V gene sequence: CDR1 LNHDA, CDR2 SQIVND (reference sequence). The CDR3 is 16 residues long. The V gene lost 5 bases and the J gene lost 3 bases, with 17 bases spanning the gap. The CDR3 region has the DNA TGTGCCAGTAGTCGGACCGGGGCCGGACTCTACAATGAGCAGTTCTTC. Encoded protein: CASSRTGAGLYNEQFF.

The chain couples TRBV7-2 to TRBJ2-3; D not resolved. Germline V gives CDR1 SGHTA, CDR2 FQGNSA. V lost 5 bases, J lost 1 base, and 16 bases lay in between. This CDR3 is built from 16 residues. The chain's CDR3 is CASSPGRGSGTDTQYF. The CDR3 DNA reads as TGTGCCAGCAGCCCGGGCCGCGGCTCGGGCACAGATACGCAGTATTTT.

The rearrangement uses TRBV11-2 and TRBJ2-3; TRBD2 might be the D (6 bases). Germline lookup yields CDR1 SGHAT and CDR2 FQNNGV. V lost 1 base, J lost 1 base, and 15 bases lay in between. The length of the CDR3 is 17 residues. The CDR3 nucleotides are TGTGCCAGCAGCTTAGGAGGGGCGGGGCTGGGCACAGATACGCAGTATTTT. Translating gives CASSLGGAGLGTDTQYF.

The CDR3 DNA reads TGTGCCAGCAGTCGAAAGGGGGCGGGAGGCTACACCTTC. Amino acid sequence: CASSRKGAGGYTF. The J gene is TRBJ1-2, the V gene TRBV6-5; 7 bases are a match to TRBD1. J was trimmed by 8 bases and V by 5 bases; bases with no gene match: 8. This CDR3 comprises 13 residues. The V gene's germline CDR1 is MNHEY and CDR2 SVGAGI.

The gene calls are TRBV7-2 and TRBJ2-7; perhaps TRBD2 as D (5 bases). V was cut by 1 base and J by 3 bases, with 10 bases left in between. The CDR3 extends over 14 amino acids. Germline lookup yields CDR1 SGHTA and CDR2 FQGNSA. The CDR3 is CASSLGRVGYEQYF. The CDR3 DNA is TGTGCCAGCAGCTTAGGGCGGGTGGGCTACGAGCAGTACTTC.

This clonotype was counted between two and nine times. As DNA, the CDR3 is TGTGCCAGCACCCGAACAGGACAGTCAGAAAAACTGTTTTTT. As protein: CASTRTGQSEKLFF. V is TRBV7-9 and J is TRBJ1-4; possibly TRBD1 for D (6 bases). Germline V gene lookup returns CDR1 SEHNR and CDR2 FQNEAQ (reference sequence). V was cut by 7 bases and J by 8 bases, with 17 bases left in between. CDR3 size: 14 residues.

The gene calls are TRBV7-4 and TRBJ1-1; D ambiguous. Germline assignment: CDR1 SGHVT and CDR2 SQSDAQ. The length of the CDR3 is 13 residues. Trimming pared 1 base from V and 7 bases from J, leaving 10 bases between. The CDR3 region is CASSLDRQIEAFF. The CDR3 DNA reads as TGTGCCAGCAGCTTAGACAGACAAATTGAAGCTTTCTTT.

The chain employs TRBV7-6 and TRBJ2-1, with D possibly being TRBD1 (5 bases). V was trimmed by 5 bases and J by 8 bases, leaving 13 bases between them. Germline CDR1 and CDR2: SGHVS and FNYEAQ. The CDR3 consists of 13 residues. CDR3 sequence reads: CASSARQIHEQFF. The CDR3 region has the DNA TGTGCCAGCAGCGCTAGACAGATCCATGAGCAGTTCTTC.

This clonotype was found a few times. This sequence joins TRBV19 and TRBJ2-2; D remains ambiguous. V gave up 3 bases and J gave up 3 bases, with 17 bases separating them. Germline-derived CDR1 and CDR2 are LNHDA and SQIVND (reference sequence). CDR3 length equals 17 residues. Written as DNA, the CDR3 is TGTGCCAGTAGTATCCTTGGTCCGTTGCTCCACACCGGGGAGCTGTTTTTT. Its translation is CASSILGPLLHTGELFF.

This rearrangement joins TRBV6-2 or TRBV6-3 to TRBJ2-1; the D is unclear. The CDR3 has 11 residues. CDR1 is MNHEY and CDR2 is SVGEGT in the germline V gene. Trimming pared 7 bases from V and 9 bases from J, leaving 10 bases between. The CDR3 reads CASNQALEQFF. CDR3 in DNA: TGTGCCAGCAACCAGGCCCTTGAGCAGTTCTTC.

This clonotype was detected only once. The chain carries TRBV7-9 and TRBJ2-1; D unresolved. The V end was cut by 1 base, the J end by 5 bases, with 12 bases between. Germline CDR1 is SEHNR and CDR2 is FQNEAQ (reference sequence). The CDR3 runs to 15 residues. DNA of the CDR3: TGTGCCAGCAGCTTAGTCTTGGTAGACCACAATGAGCAGTTCTTC. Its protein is CASSLVLVDHNEQFF.

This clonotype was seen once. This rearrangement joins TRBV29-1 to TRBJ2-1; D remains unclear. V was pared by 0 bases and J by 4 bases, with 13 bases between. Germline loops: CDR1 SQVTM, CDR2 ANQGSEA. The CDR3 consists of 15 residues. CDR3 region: CSVEELGSLYNEQFF. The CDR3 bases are TGCAGCGTTGAAGAGCTCGGGTCCCTATACAATGAGCAGTTCTTC.

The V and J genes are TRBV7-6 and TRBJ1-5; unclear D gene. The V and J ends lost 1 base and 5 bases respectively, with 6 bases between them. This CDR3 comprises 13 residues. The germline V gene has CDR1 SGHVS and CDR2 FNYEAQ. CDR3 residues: CASSLGNHQPQHF. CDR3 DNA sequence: TGTGCCAGCAGCTTAGGGAATCATCAGCCCCAGCATTTT. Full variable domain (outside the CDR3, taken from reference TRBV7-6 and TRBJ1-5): GAGVSQSPRYKVTKRGQDVALRCDPISGHVSLYWYRQALGQGPEFLTYFNYEAQQDKSGLPNDRFSAERPEGSISTLTIQRTEQRDSAMYRCASSLGNHQPQHFGDGTRLSIL.

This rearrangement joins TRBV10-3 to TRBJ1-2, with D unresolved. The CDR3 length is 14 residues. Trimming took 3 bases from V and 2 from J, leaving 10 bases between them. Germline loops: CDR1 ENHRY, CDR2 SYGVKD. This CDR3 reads CAISERAGNYGYTF. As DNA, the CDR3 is TGTGCCATCAGTGAAAGGGCGGGAAACTATGGCTACACCTTC.

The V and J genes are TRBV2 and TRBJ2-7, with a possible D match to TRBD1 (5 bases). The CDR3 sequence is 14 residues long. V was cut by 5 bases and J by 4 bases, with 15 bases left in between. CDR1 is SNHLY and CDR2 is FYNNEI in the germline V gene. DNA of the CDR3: TGTGCCAGCAGTTCCCCAGGGTCTAAATACGAGCAGTACTTC. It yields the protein CASSSPGSKYEQYF.